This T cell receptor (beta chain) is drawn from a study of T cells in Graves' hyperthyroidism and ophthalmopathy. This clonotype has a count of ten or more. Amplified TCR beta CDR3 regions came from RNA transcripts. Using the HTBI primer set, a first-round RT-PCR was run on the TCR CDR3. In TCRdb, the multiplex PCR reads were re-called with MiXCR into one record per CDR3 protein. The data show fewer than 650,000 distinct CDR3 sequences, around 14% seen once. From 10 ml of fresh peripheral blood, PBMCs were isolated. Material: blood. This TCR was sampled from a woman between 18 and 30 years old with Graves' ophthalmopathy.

The CDR3 reads CSASPGDGEQFF. The CDR3 region has the DNA TGCAGTGCTAGTCCAGGGGATGGGGAGCAGTTCTTC. The chain uses TRBV20-1 and TRBJ2-1, with D maybe TRBD1 (6 bases). Germline CDR1 is DFQATT and CDR2 is SNEGSKA (reference sequence). The V gene lost 3 bases and the J gene lost 10 bases, with 13 bases spanning the gap. This CDR3 region has 12 residues.